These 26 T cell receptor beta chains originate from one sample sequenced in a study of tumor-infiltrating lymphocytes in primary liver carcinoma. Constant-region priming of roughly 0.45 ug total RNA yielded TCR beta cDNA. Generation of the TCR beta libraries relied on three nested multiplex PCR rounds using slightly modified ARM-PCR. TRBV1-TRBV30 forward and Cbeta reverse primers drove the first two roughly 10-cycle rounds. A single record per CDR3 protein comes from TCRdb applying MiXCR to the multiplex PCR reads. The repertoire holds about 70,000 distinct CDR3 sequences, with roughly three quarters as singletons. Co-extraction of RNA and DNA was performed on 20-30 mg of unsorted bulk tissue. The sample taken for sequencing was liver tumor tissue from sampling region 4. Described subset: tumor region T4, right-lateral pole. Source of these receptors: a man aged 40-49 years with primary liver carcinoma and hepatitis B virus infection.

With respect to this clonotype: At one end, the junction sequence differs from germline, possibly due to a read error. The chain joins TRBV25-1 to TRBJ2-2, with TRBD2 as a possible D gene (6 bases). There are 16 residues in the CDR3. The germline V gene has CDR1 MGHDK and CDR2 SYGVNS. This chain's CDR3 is CASTSHRLGSTGGLFF. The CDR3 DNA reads TGTGCCAGCACCAGCCACCGACTAGGGAGCACCGGGGGGCTGTTTTTT. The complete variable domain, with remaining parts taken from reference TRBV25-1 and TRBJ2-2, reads EADIYQTPRYLVIGTGKKITLECSQTMGHDKMYWYQQDPGMELHLIHYSYGVNSTEKGDLSSESTVSRIRTEHFPLTLESARPSHTSQYLCASTSHRLGSTGGLFFGEGSRLTVL.

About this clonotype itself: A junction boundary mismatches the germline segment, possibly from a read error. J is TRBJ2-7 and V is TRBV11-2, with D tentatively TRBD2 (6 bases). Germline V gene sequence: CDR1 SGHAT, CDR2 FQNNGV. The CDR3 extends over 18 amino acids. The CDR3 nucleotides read TGTACCAGTAGCTCTACGAGACTAGTGGGTGTTTTCTCCTACGAGCAGTACTTC. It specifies CTSSSTRLVGVFSYEQYF.

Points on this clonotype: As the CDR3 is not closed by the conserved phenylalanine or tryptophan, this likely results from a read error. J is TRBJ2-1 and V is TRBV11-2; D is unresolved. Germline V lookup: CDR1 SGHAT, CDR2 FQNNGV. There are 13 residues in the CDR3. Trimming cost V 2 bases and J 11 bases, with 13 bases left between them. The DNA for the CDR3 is TGTGCCAGCAGCTTATATGATGCCTATAAGCAGTTCCTC. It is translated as CASSLYDAYKQFL.

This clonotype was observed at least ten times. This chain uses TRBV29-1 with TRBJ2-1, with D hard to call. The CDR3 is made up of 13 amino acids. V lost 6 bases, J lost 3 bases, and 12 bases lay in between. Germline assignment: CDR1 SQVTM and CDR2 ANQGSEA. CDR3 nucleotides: TGCAGCGTCGAACGGACGGACTACAATGAGCAGTTCTTC. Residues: CSVERTDYNEQFF.

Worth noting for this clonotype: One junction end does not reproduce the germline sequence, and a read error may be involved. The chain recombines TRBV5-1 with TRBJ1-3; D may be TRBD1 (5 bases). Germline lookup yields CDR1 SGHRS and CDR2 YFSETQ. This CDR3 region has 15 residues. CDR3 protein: CTSSLTPDSGNTIYF. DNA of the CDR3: TGCACCAGCAGTCTAACCCCCGACAGCGGAAACACCATATATTTT. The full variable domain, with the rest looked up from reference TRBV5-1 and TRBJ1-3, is KAGVTQTPRYLIKTRGQQVTLSCSPISGHRSVSWYQQTPGQGLQFLFEYFSETQRNKGNFPGRFSGRQFSNSRSEMNVSTLELGDSALYLCTSSLTPDSGNTIYFGEGSWLTVV.

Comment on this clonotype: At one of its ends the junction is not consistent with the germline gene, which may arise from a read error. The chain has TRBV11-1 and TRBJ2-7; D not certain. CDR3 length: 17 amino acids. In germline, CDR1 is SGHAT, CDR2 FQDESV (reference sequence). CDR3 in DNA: TGTGCCAGCAACTTAGGGCCGGTGGGTGAAAGCTCCTACGAGCAGTACTTC. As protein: CASNLGPVGESSYEQYF.

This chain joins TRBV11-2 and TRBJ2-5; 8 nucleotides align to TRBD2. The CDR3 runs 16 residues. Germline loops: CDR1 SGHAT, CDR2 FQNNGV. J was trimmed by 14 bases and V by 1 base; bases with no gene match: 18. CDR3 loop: CASSLVPASGQEIQYF. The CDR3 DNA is TGTGCCAGCAGCTTAGTCCCAGCTAGCGGGCAAGAGATCCAATACTTC.

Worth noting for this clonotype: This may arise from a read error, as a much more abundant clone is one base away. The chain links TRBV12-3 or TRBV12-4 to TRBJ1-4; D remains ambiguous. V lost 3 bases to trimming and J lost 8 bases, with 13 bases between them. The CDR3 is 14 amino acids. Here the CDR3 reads CASSFNCPGEKLFF. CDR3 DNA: TGTGCCAGCAGTTTCAATTGTCCGGGGGAAAAACTGTTTTTT.

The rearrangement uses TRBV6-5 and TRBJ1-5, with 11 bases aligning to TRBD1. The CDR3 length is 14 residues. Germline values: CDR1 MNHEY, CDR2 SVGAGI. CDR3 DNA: TGTGTCAGTAGGACAGGGGGCTTTACTCAGCCCCAGCATTTT. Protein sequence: CVSRTGGFTQPQHF.

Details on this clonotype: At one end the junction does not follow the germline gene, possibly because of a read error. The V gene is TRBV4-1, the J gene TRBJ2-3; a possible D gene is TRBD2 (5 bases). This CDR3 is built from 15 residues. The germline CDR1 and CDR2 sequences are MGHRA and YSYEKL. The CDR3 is CASSYTLAQSDTLYF. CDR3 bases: TGCGCCAGCAGCTACACTCTAGCCCAATCAGATACGCTGTATTTT.

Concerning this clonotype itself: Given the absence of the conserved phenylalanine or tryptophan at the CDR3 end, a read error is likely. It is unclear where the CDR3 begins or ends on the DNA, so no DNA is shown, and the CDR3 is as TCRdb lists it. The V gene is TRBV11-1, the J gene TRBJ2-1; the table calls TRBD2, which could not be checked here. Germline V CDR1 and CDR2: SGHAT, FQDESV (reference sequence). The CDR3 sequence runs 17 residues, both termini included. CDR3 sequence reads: CASSLGLAGEVDIEQSI.

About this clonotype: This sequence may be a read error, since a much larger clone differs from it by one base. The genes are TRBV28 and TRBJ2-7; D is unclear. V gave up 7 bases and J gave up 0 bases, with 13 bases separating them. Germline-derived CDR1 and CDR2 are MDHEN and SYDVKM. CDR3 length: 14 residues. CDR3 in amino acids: CASMGKRPSYEQYF. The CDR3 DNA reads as TGTGCCAGCATGGGGAAACGACCCTCCTACGAGCAGTACTTC.

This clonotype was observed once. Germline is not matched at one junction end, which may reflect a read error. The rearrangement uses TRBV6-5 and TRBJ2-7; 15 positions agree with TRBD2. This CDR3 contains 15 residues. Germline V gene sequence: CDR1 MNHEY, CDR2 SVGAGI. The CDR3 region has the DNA TGTGCCAGCAATCGGGGACTAGCGGGAGGCTACGGGCAGTACTTC. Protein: CASNRGLAGGYGQYF.

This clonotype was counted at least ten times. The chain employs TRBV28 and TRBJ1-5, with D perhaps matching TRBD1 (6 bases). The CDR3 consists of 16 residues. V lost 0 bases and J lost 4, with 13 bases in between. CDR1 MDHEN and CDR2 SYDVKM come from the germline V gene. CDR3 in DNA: TGTGCCAGCAGTTTATGGGCGGGGGCGAAGAATCAGCCCCAGCATTTT. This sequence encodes CASSLWAGAKNQPQHF.

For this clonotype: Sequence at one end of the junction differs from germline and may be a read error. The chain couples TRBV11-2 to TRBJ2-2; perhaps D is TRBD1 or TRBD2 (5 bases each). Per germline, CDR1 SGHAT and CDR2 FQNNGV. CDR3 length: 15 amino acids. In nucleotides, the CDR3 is TGTGCCAGCGGCTTAGTCGGACGGGGCACCGTGAAGCTGTTTTTT. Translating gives CASGLVGRGTVKLFF.

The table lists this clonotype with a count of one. Written as DNA, the CDR3 is TGTGCCAGCAGTTCATCCGGGACAGGGGTTGAGGAGCAGTACTTC. This codes for CASSSSGTGVEEQYF. The J gene is TRBJ2-7, the V gene TRBV12-3 or TRBV12-4; 10 bases agree with TRBD1. The ends lost 4 bases at V and 7 bases at J; junction bases unmatched: 10. This CDR3 has 15 residues.

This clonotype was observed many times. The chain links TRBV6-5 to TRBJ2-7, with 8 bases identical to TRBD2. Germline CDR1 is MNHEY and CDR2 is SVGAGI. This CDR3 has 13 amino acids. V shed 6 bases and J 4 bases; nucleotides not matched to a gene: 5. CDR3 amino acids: CASRPTSGYEQYF. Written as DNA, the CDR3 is TGTGCCAGCAGACCCACTAGCGGATACGAGCAGTACTTC.

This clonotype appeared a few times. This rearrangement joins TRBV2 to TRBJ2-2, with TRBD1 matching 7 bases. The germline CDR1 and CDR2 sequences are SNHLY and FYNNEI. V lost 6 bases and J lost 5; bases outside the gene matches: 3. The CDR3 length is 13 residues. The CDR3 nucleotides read TGTGCCAGCAGGGAACAGGGGACCGGGGAGCTGTTTTTT. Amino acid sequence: CASREQGTGELFF.

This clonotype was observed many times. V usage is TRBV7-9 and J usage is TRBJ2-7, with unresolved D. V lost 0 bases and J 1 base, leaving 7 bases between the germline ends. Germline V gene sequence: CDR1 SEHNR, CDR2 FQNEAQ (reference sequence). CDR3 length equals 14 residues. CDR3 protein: CASSLAQDSYEQYF. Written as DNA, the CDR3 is TGTGCCAGCAGCTTAGCCCAGGATTCCTACGAGCAGTACTTC.

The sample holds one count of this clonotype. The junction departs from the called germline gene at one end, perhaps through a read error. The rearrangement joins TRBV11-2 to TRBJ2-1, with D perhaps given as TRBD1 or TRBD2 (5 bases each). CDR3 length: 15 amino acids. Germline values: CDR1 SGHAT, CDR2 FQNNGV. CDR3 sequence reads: CASVLGDLREHEHLF. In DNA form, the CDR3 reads TGTGCCAGCGTACTAGGGGACCTCCGGGAACATGAGCATCTCTTC.

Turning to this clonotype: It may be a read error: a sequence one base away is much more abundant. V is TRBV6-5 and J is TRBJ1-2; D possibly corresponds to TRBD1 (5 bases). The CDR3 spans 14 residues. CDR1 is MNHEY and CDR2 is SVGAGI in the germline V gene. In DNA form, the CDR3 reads TGTGCCAGCAGTTACTCTGGCAGAGGGGATGGCCACACCTTC. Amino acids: CASSYSGRGDGHTF.

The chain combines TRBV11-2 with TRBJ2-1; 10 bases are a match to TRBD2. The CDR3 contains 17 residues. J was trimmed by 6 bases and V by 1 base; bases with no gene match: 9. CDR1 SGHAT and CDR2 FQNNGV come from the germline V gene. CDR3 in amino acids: CASSLVALAGDFNEQFF. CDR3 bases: TGTGCCAGCAGCTTAGTGGCGCTAGCGGGAGATTTCAATGAGCAGTTCTTC.

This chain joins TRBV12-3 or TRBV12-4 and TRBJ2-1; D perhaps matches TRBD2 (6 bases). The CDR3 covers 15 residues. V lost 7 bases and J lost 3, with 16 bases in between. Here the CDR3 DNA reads TGTGCCAGCACCCGTGCCTGGGGGGACTACAATGAGCAGTTCTTC. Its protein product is CASTRAWGDYNEQFF.

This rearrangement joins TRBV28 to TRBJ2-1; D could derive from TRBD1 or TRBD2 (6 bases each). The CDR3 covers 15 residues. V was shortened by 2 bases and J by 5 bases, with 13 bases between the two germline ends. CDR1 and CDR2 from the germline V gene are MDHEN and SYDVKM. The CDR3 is CASSLRGEFNNEQFF. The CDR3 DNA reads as TGTGCCAGCAGTTTAAGGGGGGAGTTCAACAATGAGCAGTTCTTC. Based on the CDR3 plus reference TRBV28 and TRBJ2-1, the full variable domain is DVKVTQSSRYLVKRTGEKVFLECVQDMDHENMFWYRQDPGLGLRLIYFSYDVKMKEKGDIPEGYSVSREKKERFSLILESASTNQTSMYLCASSLRGEFNNEQFFGPGTRLTVL.

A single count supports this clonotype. In nucleotides, the CDR3 is TGTGCCAGCAGCTTAGGTTTAGCCCAATACCATGAACACTTCTTC. Encoded protein: CASSLGLAQYHEHFF. The genes are TRBV11-1 and TRBJ2-1, with D hard to call. There are 15 residues in the CDR3. Germline lookup yields CDR1 SGHAT and CDR2 FQDESV (reference sequence). V lost 1 base and J 16 bases, leaving 23 bases between the germline ends.

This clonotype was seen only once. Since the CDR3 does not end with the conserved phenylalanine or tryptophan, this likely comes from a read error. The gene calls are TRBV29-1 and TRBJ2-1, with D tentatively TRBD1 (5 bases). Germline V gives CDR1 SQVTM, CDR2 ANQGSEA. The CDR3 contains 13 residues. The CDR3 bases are TGCAGAGTTGAAGGGGCTGACTACAATGAGCAGTTCTTA. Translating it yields CRVEGADYNEQFL.